The 31 T cell receptor beta chains below all came from one sample that was sequenced in a study of CXCR3-negative and CXCR3-positive naive CD8 T cells. Study-wide findings and caveats: Relative to CXCR3-negative naive cells, CXCR3-positive naive cells had more hydrophobic TRB CDR3s.

No antigen has been identified for these receptors. UMI-labeled TRB cDNA libraries were prepared by 5' RACE. Each CDR3 protein gets one entry in TCRdb, which reprocessed the 5' RACE reads and gives no DNA. With approximately 59,000 distinct CDR3 sequences in the sample, the ten largest clones hold 0.55% to 0.85%. The source material was naive CXCR3+ CD8+ T cells from blood. Subset here: CD45RO-CCR7+CD27+CD95- naive CD8+ T cells expressing CXCR3 (TNR3+). The source is a human donor in good health. Some clones in this sample may be carry-over from other donors' samples.

The rearrangement uses TRBV25-1 and TRBJ2-7; TCRdb picks TRBD1, but there is no DNA to check that call. The CDR3 is 18 amino acids. CDR1 and CDR2 (germline): MGHDK, SYGVNS. The CDR3 is CASSEYPIRGNLHYEQYF.

The chain is built from TRBV9 and TRBJ2-1; without DNA, the TCRdb call of TRBD2 cannot be checked. CDR1 SGDLS and CDR2 YYNGEE come from the germline V gene. The CDR3 sequence is 14 residues long. The CDR3 sequence is CASSFGPAGPEQFF.

V gene TRBV12-3 or TRBV12-4 combines with J gene TRBJ2-5. This CDR3 is built from 14 residues. The CDR3 sequence is CASSSETLGETQYF.

The chain links TRBV7-7 to TRBJ2-2. Germline values: CDR1 SSHAT, CDR2 FNYEAQ (reference sequence). The CDR3 has 13 residues. The CDR3 region is CASASPSTGELFF.

The V gene is TRBV7-2, the J gene TRBJ2-7; TCRdb gives TRBD2 as the D gene, but with no DNA this cannot be confirmed. Germline CDR1 is SGHTA and CDR2 is FQGNSA. CDR3 length: 15 residues. The chain's CDR3 is CASSFTSGASYEQYF.

The rearrangement links TRBV14 to TRBJ2-7; absent DNA, TCRdb's TRBD1 call cannot be checked. CDR3 length: 16 residues. Germline loops: CDR1 SGHDN, CDR2 FVKESK. This chain's CDR3 is CASSVTGGTGVYEQYF.

The chain recombines TRBV25-1 with TRBJ1-1. This CDR3 is built from 13 residues. Germline V gene sequence: CDR1 MGHDK, CDR2 SYGVNS. The CDR3 sequence is CASSEYPNTEAFF.

J is TRBJ2-3 and V is TRBV7-9; the D call from TCRdb, TRBD2, cannot be confirmed without DNA. CDR1 and CDR2 (germline): SEHNR, FQNEAQ (reference sequence). The CDR3 loop spans 15 amino acids. The CDR3 spells CASSGARRGIDTQYF.

V and J are TRBV20-1 and TRBJ2-7; absent DNA, TCRdb's TRBD1 call cannot be checked. The CDR3 is 14 residues long. CDR1 is DFQATT and CDR2 is SNEGSKA in the germline V gene (reference sequence). CDR3: CSANRDTNFYEQYF.

CDR3 sequence reads: CATRSDRVISGELFF. The V gene is TRBV24-1, the J gene TRBJ2-2; the D gene TCRdb calls, TRBD1, cannot be checked with no DNA. This CDR3 contains 15 residues. Germline V gene lookup returns CDR1 KGHDR and CDR2 SFDVKD.

The chain has TRBV27 and TRBJ1-2; absent DNA, TCRdb's TRBD1 call cannot be checked. CDR3 length: 16 amino acids. Germline-derived CDR1 and CDR2 are MNHEY and SMNVEV (reference sequence). The CDR3 sequence: CASKPPRGTLNYGYTF.

The chain links TRBV7-3 to TRBJ2-5; TCRdb gives TRBD2 as the D gene, but with no DNA this cannot be confirmed. The CDR3 sequence is 16 residues long. Germline CDR1 SGHTA, CDR2 FQGTGA. The CDR3 reads CASSLLGGGPQETQYF.

The chain has TRBV4-1 and TRBJ2-7; absent DNA, TCRdb's TRBD1 call cannot be checked. The V gene's germline CDR1 is MGHRA and CDR2 YSYEKL. The CDR3 consists of 14 residues. Here the CDR3 reads CASSRQGSWDEQYF.

The chain carries TRBV11-3 and TRBJ2-5; the TCRdb D gene call, TRBD1, has no DNA to confirm it. The germline V gene has CDR1 SGHNT and CDR2 YENEEA. This CDR3 contains 15 residues. Here the CDR3 reads CASSFWDRGAETQYF. Full variable domain (outside the CDR3, taken from reference TRBV11-3 and TRBJ2-5): EAGVVQSPRYKIIEKKQPVAFWCNPISGHNTLYWYLQNLGQGPELLIRYENEEAVDDSQLPKDRFSAERLKGVDSTLKIQPAELGDSAVYLCASSFWDRGAETQYFGPGTRLLVL.

The chain is built from TRBV3-1 and TRBJ2-7; no DNA is available, so the TRBD1 call from TCRdb remains unchecked. The CDR3 spans 15 residues. Per the germline V gene, CDR1 is LGHDT and CDR2 is YNNKEL (reference sequence). The CDR3 loop reads CASSQETGGPYEQYF.

J is TRBJ1-3 and V is TRBV10-3; TCRdb proposes TRBD1, but this gene call is untestable without DNA. Germline CDR1 ENHRY, CDR2 SYGVKD. The CDR3 runs 17 residues. The CDR3 protein is CAITRDREGGAGNTIYF.

The rearrangement links TRBV6-2 or TRBV6-3 to TRBJ2-7; the D gene TCRdb calls, TRBD1, cannot be checked with no DNA. Germline loops: CDR1 MNHEY, CDR2 SVGEGT. The CDR3 contains 15 residues. CDR3: CASSPLAGVPYEQYF.

This chain joins TRBV11-2 and TRBJ2-5; TCRdb selects TRBD2, and the lack of DNA leaves this call unchecked. This CDR3 contains 14 residues. CDR1 is SGHAT, CDR2 FQNNGV, per germline. The CDR3 here is CASSFLAGQETQYF.

This chain joins TRBV29-1 and TRBJ2-7; TCRdb selects TRBD2, and the lack of DNA leaves this call unchecked. Per the germline V gene, CDR1 is SQVTM and CDR2 is ANQGSEA. The CDR3 has 12 residues. This CDR3 reads CSGRDSTYEQYF.

The rearrangement joins TRBV28 to TRBJ2-7; the D gene TCRdb calls, TRBD2, cannot be checked with no DNA. The CDR3 has 16 residues. Per germline, CDR1 MDHEN and CDR2 SYDVKM. The chain's CDR3 is CASSSPTSGRPYEQYF.

The chain has TRBV7-6 and TRBJ2-2; the D call from TCRdb, TRBD1, cannot be confirmed without DNA. The CDR3 spans 15 residues. CDR1 SGHVS and CDR2 FNYEAQ come from the germline V gene. Here the CDR3 reads CASSLEGVNTGELFF.

The chain combines TRBV19 with TRBJ1-2; as DNA is missing, the TRBD1 call by TCRdb cannot be tested. Germline CDR1 LNHDA, CDR2 SQIVND (reference sequence). This CDR3 has 13 amino acids. CDR3 amino acids: CASHTGSGYGYTF.

The chain uses TRBV27 and TRBJ2-7; as DNA is missing, the TRBD1 call by TCRdb cannot be tested. The CDR3 spans 14 residues. CDR1 and CDR2 (germline): MNHEY, SMNVEV (reference sequence). CDR3 region: CASSRIGETYEQYF.

The CDR3 region is CASSPFGRGGGNTEAFF. The genes are TRBV6-5 and TRBJ1-1; the D call of TRBD1 rests on TCRdb alone, since no DNA is present to check it. Germline lookup yields CDR1 MNHEY and CDR2 SVGAGI. The CDR3 is 17 residues long.

The chain recombines TRBV6-1 with TRBJ2-2. Germline lookup yields CDR1 MNHNS and CDR2 SASEGT. The CDR3 has 14 residues. The CDR3 loop reads CASSDKLDTGELFF.

This rearrangement joins TRBV5-5 to TRBJ2-5; TCRdb designates TRBD1, a call that cannot be tested without DNA. Germline V CDR1 and CDR2: SGHKS, YYEKEE (reference sequence). This CDR3 is built from 15 residues. The CDR3 spells CASSAQGVLQETQYF.

V usage is TRBV12-3 or TRBV12-4 and J usage is TRBJ1-1; TCRdb selects TRBD1, and the lack of DNA leaves this call unchecked. The CDR3 totals 15 residues. The CDR3 loop reads CASSTSPRMNTEAFF.

CDR3: CASSSKGPYEQYF. The chain is built from TRBV7-8 and TRBJ2-7. The CDR3 totals 13 residues. Germline V gene sequence: CDR1 SGHVS, CDR2 FQNEAQ.

V gene TRBV27 combines with J gene TRBJ2-2; TCRdb reports TRBD1, a call that lacks DNA to check it against. Germline CDR1 is MNHEY and CDR2 is SMNVEV (reference sequence). The CDR3 contains 13 residues. This chain's CDR3 is CASSPGTAGELFF.

This chain joins TRBV7-4 and TRBJ2-3; the D gene TCRdb calls, TRBD1, cannot be checked with no DNA. In germline, CDR1 is SGHVT, CDR2 SQSDAQ. The CDR3 length is 14 residues. The CDR3 is CASGTNPHTDTQYF.

The chain combines TRBV7-6 with TRBJ2-2; with no DNA, the TCRdb D assignment of TRBD1 cannot be verified. This CDR3 is built from 14 residues. Germline V gene sequence: CDR1 SGHVS, CDR2 FNYEAQ. The CDR3 loop reads CASSTGQGLGELFF.